This T cell receptor beta chain was obtained from a study of blood T cell repertoires in COVID-19. This clone was seen a single time. In the original analysis: Amplification with reference gene primers provided the estimates of nucleated cell counts. The protocol was immunoSEQ multiplex PCR, while the TCRdb copy is restricted to in-frame clones and leaves out a portion. The DNA was the basis for D and trimming; V, J and clone size are from that table. The sample consists of more than 300,000 clones, 85% to 95% of them appearing once. The CDR3 is made up of 14 amino acids. Germline-derived CDR1 and CDR2 are MNHEY and SVGAGI. Trimming removed 7 bases from V and 6 bases from J; junction bases left unmatched: 9. Recruitment covered 25 or so US areas and drew participants whose ages spanned roughly 18 to 89 years. Participants reported their clinical history, and cohort assignment relied on those reports.

Sequencing used PBMCs or T cells enriched from blood (not recorded which). The sequence was collected from a woman in her twenties or thirties who had been exposed to COVID-19. The rearrangement joins TRBV6-5 to TRBJ2-3, with 8 nucleotides matching TRBD2. CDR3 protein: CASTGGGSLDTQYF. CDR3 DNA sequence: TGTGCCAGCACGGGCGGGGGGAGTTTGGATACGCAGTATTTT.